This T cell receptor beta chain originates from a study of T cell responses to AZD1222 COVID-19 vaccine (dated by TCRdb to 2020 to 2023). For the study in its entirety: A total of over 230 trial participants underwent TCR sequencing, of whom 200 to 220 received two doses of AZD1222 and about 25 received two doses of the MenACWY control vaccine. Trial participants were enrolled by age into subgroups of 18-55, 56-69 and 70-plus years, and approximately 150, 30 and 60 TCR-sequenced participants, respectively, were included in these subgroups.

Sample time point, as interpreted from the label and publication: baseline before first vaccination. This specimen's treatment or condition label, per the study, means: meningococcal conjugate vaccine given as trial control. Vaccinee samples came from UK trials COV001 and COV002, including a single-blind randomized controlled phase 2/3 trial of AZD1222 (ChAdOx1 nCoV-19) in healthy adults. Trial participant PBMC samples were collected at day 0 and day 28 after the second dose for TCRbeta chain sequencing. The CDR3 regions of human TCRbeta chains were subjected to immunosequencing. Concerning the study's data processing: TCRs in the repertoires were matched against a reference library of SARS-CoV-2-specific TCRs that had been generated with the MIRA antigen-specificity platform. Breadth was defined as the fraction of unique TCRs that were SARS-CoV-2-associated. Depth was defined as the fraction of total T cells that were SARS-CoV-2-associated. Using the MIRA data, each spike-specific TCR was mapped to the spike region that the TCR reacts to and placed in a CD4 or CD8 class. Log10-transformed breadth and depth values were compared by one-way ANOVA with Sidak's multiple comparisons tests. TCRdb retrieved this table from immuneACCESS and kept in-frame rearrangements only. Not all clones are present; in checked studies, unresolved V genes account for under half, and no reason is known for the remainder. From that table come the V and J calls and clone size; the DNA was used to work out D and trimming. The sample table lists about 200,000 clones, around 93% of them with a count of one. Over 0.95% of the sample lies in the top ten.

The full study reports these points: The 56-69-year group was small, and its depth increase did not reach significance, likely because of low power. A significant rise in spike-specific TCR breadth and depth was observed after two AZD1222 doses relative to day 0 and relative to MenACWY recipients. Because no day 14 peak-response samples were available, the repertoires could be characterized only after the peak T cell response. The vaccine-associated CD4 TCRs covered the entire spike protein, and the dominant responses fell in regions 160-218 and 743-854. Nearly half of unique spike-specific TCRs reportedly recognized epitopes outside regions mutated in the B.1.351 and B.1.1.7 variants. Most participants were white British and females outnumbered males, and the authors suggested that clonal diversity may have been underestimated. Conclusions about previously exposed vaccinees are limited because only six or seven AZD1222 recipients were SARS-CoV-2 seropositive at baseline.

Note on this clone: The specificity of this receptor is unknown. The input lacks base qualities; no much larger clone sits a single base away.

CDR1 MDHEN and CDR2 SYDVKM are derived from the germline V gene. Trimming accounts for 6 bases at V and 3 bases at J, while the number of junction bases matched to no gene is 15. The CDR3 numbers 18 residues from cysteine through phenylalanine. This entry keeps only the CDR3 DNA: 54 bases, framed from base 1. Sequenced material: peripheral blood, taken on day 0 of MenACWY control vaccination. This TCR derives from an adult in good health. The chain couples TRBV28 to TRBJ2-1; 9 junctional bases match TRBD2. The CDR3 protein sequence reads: CASRLPPSLAGYYNEQFF. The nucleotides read TGTGCCAGCAGGCTACCGCCCTCTCTAGCGGGGTACTACAATGAGCAGTTCTTC.